These 26 T cell receptor beta chains originate from one sample sequenced in a study of shared clonotypes between healthy human individuals. The method was immunoSEQ multiplex PCR; TCRdb's version includes in-frame clones alone and lacks a portion of them. The sample lists approximately 2,300,000 clones, 80% to 95% occurring once. The sequenced sample was naive CD4+ T cells from PBMCs. Specified subset: CD45RA+ positively selected. These receptors were taken from a young man in good health. Some clones in this sample may be carry-over from other donors' samples.

The chain has TRBV5-1 and TRBJ2-7; tentatively, D is TRBD2 (6 bases). Germline CDR1 reads SGHRS; CDR2 reads YFSETQ. V shed 0 bases and J shed 3 bases, with 13 bases lying between them. The CDR3 is 15 amino acids. This CDR3 reads CASSLERVADYEQYF. CDR3 in DNA: TGCGCCAGCAGCTTGGAGCGGGTGGCCGACTACGAGCAGTACTTC.

The genes are TRBV11-3 and TRBJ2-5; 7 bases are a match to TRBD1. In germline, CDR1 is SGHNT, CDR2 YENEEA. Losses at the gene ends were 1 base for V and 7 bases for J; bases not matched to a gene: 6. This CDR3 has 14 amino acids. The CDR3 DNA follows: TGTGCCAGCAGCTTAGGGTCAGGGGGAGTGACCCAGTACTTC. Translating it yields CASSLGSGGVTQYF.

This chain joins TRBV7-3 and TRBJ2-1, with D maybe TRBD2 (5 bases). Germline loops: CDR1 SGHTA, CDR2 FQGTGA. Trimming removed 5 bases at V and 3 bases at J, with 11 bases between. The CDR3 contains 14 residues. CDR3 in DNA: TGTGCCAGCAGCCCCTCGGGGAACTACAATGAGCAGTTCTTC. This codes for CASSPSGNYNEQFF.

The chain couples TRBV28 to TRBJ2-7; a weak D match, TRBD2 (6 bases). Trimming shortened V by 10 bases and J by 0 bases, and 13 bases separated the two germline ends. The germline CDR1 and CDR2 sequences are MDHEN and SYDVKM. The length of the CDR3 is 13 residues. The CDR3 region is CATWDFSSYEQYF. The CDR3, as DNA: TGTGCCACTTGGGACTTTTCCTCCTACGAGCAGTACTTC.

The chain couples TRBV5-4 to TRBJ1-5, with D tentatively TRBD1 (5 bases). The V gene's germline CDR1 is SGHNT and CDR2 YYREEE (reference sequence). Trimming shortened V by 0 bases and J by 7 bases, and 17 bases separated the two germline ends. The CDR3 has 16 residues. The CDR3 nucleotides read TGTGCCAGCAGCTTGGAGGGCAGGGAGAGAAGGCAGCCCCAGCATTTT. It specifies CASSLEGRERRQPQHF. Full variable domain (rest looked up from reference TRBV5-4 and TRBJ1-5): ETGVTQSPTHLIKTRGQQVTLRCSSQSGHNTVSWYQQALGQGPQFIFQYYREEENGRGNFPPRFSGLQFPNYSSELNVNALELDDSALYLCASSLEGRERRQPQHFGDGTRLSIL.

V is TRBV18 and J is TRBJ2-2, with D unclear. Deletions cut 2 bases from V and 1 base from J, with 8 bases between. CDR1 is KGHSH and CDR2 is LQKENI in the germline V gene. The CDR3 covers 15 residues. The CDR3 loop is CASSPVALNTGELFF. In DNA, the CDR3 is TGTGCCAGCTCACCAGTGGCGCTGAACACCGGGGAGCTGTTTTTT.

The chain employs TRBV5-4 and TRBJ2-3; maybe TRBD1 (7 bases). V was shortened by 3 bases and J by 1 base, with 15 bases between the two germline ends. This CDR3 comprises 16 residues. Germline V gives CDR1 SGHNT, CDR2 YYREEE (reference sequence). The CDR3 protein is CASSYLTGEGTDTQYF. In nucleotides, the CDR3 is TGTGCCAGCAGCTACTTAACAGGGGAGGGCACAGATACGCAGTATTTT. Looking up the rest from reference TRBV5-4 and TRBJ2-3 gives the full variable domain: ETGVTQSPTHLIKTRGQQVTLRCSSQSGHNTVSWYQQALGQGPQFIFQYYREEENGRGNFPPRFSGLQFPNYSSELNVNALELDDSALYLCASSYLTGEGTDTQYFGPGTRLTVL.

CDR3 DNA sequence: TGTGCCAGCAGCTTAATGACTAGCGGGGGACCCTCCGGCTACAATGAGCAGTTCTTC. Its protein is CASSLMTSGGPSGYNEQFF. J is TRBJ2-1 and V is TRBV9; the match to TRBD2 covers 12 bases. V shed 4 bases and J 3 bases; nucleotides not matched to a gene: 14. Germline V gene sequence: CDR1 SGDLS, CDR2 YYNGEE. CDR3 length: 19 amino acids.

This clone has only one observation. The sample has other DNA sequences that encode this CDR3 too. V is TRBV20-1 and J is TRBJ1-2; D call uncertain. Per germline, CDR1 DFQATT and CDR2 SNEGSKA (reference sequence). V was clipped by 3 bases and J by 8 bases, with 4 bases between them. The CDR3 extends over 9 amino acids. In DNA, the CDR3 is TGCAGTGCTAGTTGGGGCTACACCTTC. Residues: CSASWGYTF.

To note about this clone: Other DNA sequences in the same sample also yield this CDR3. The chain links TRBV5-1 to TRBJ2-1; D is ambiguous. V lost 3 bases and J 5 bases, leaving 12 bases between the germline ends. The CDR3 length is 14 residues. Germline CDR1 and CDR2: SGHRS and YFSETQ. CDR3 coding DNA: TGCGCCAGCAGCTCAGGCCTTCTTAACAATGAGCAGTTCTTC. Translated: CASSSGLLNNEQFF.

This chain joins TRBV5-6 and TRBJ2-3, with D possibly TRBD1 on 6 matching bases. The V end lost 4 bases, the J end lost 2 bases, and 11 bases lay between the germline ends. The CDR3 extends over 14 amino acids. Germline V gives CDR1 SGHDT, CDR2 YYEEEE. CDR3 bases: TGTGCCAGCAGCCATGGACAGATCACAGATACGCAGTATTTT. Its protein product is CASSHGQITDTQYF.

In DNA form, the CDR3 reads TGTGCCAGCAGGGGCGGACTTTCCTATGGAAACACCATATATTTT. This translates into CASRGGLSYGNTIYF. The chain links TRBV11-2 to TRBJ1-3; D unclear. Germline V gene sequence: CDR1 SGHAT, CDR2 FQNNGV. The CDR3 sequence is 15 residues long. The V and J ends lost 6 bases and 3 bases respectively, with 15 bases between them.

The chain couples TRBV6-1 to TRBJ1-4, with D possibly matching TRBD1 (6 bases). CDR3 length: 15 amino acids. Germline CDR1 is MNHNS and CDR2 is SASEGT. Between the trimmed V and J ends, which lost 2 bases and 3 bases, there was a span of 10 bases. The CDR3 reads CASSEFRGSNEKLFF. As DNA, the CDR3 is TGTGCCAGCAGTGAATTTAGGGGGTCTAATGAAAAACTGTTTTTT.

Concerning this clone: The identical CDR3 is also encoded by other nucleotide sequences in the sample. The chain combines TRBV5-8 with TRBJ1-2; D ambiguous. The CDR3 totals 12 residues. CDR1 and CDR2 from the germline V gene are SGHTS and YDEGEE. The V end lost 1 base, the J end lost 4 bases, and 5 bases lay between the germline ends. CDR3 nucleotides: TGTGCCAGCAGCTTGACGGGCTATGGCTACACCTTC. It yields the protein CASSLTGYGYTF.

V usage is TRBV7-3 and J usage is TRBJ2-5; D is possibly TRBD1 or TRBD2 (5 bases each). V dropped 5 bases and J dropped 3 bases, with 16 bases sitting between them. This CDR3 is 15 amino acids long. CDR1 is SGHTA, CDR2 FQGTGA, per germline. Here the CDR3 DNA reads TGTGCCAGCAGCCCTAACCCGGGACGTAAAGAGACCCAGTACTTC. Translating it yields CASSPNPGRKETQYF.

The rearrangement links TRBV19 to TRBJ2-7; the match to TRBD1 covers 9 bases. CDR1 is LNHDA, CDR2 SQIVND, per germline (reference sequence). V was clipped by 5 bases and J by 4 bases; unmatched bases: 9. This CDR3 is built from 15 residues. CDR3 sequence (DNA): TGTGCCAGTAGTCTGGAAGGGACAGGGCTGTACGAGCAGTACTTC. Its protein product is CASSLEGTGLYEQYF.

The table lists this clone with a count of one. The CDR3 loop reads CASSDHSTDTQYF. In DNA form, the CDR3 reads TGTGCCAGCAGCGACCACAGCACAGATACGCAGTATTTT. The rearrangement joins TRBV4-2 to TRBJ2-3; D is undetermined. V shed 5 bases and J shed 0 bases, with 6 bases lying between them. Germline loops: CDR1 LGHNA, CDR2 YNFKEQ. The CDR3 runs to 13 residues.

The chain has TRBV4-2 and TRBJ2-5; 7 bases line up with TRBD2. This CDR3 is built from 14 residues. CDR1 is LGHNA and CDR2 is YNFKEQ in the germline V gene. The J segment lost 4 bases and the V segment lost 1 base, leaving 3 bases of the junction unmatched. CDR3 in amino acids: CASSQVSGIETQYF. The CDR3 bases are TGTGCCAGCAGCCAAGTCAGCGGGATAGAGACCCAGTACTTC.

The rearrangement joins TRBV30 to TRBJ2-1, with a possible D match to TRBD1 (6 bases). The V end was cut by 2 bases, the J end by 7 bases, with 9 bases between. Germline CDR1 and CDR2: GTSNPN and SVGIG (reference sequence). The CDR3 has 12 residues. In nucleotides, the CDR3 is TGTGCCTGGAGTATCACAGGGAATGAGCAGTTCTTC. Translation: CAWSITGNEQFF.

This chain connects TRBV5-1 to TRBJ2-5; 9 bases align to TRBD1. Germline V gene sequence: CDR1 SGHRS, CDR2 YFSETQ. CDR3 length equals 14 residues. V dropped 4 bases and J dropped 4; count of bases not matched to a gene: 5. CDR3 nucleotide sequence: TGCGCCAGCAGCCAGGGACAGGGCCCAGAGACCCAGTACTTC. This sequence encodes CASSQGQGPETQYF.

Points on this clone: Additional DNA sequences in this sample encode the identical CDR3. The rearrangement joins TRBV29-1 to TRBJ2-1; D is possibly TRBD1 or TRBD2 (5 bases each). Trimming removed 6 bases at V and 0 bases at J, with 9 bases between. Per germline, CDR1 SQVTM and CDR2 ANQGSEA. The length of the CDR3 is 13 residues. The CDR3 DNA sequence: TGCAGCGTAGCAGGGAGCTCCTACAATGAGCAGTTCTTC. It encodes CSVAGSSYNEQFF.

This chain joins TRBV28 and TRBJ2-5, with D hard to call. Deletions cut 3 bases from V and 5 bases from J, with 10 bases between. CDR3 length equals 13 residues. CDR1 and CDR2 from the germline V gene are MDHEN and SYDVKM. The CDR3 loop reads CASSFAGIETQYF. The CDR3 DNA reads TGTGCCAGCAGTTTTGCCGGAATTGAGACCCAGTACTTC.

The V gene is TRBV11-2, the J gene TRBJ2-7; no definite D call. This CDR3 has 13 amino acids. CDR1 is SGHAT and CDR2 is FQNNGV in the germline V gene. V lost 2 bases to trimming and J lost 0 bases, with 5 bases between them. This CDR3 is CASSLTNSYEQYF. As DNA, the CDR3 is TGTGCCAGCAGCTTAACAAACTCCTACGAGCAGTACTTC.

CDR3 bases: TGTGCCAGCAGTCTGCTCGATGAGCAGTTCTTC. This codes for CASSLLDEQFF. The chain uses TRBV6-5 and TRBJ2-1; D remains unclear. The V end lost 5 bases, the J end lost 8 bases, and 7 bases lay between the germline ends. The CDR3 has 11 residues. Germline V gene lookup returns CDR1 MNHEY and CDR2 SVGAGI.

The J gene is TRBJ2-7, the V gene TRBV5-1, with 9 bases lining up with TRBD1. The CDR3 spans 15 residues. In germline, CDR1 is SGHRS, CDR2 YFSETQ. Germline trimming cut 1 base from V and 3 bases from J; bases unmatched to any gene: 5. The CDR3 loop reads CASSLRGQGGYEQYF. As DNA, the CDR3 is TGCGCCAGCAGCTTGAGGGGACAGGGCGGCTACGAGCAGTACTTC.

The chain links TRBV7-6 to TRBJ1-5; D unresolved. Trimming took 0 bases from V and 3 from J, leaving 6 bases between them. Germline V gives CDR1 SGHVS, CDR2 FNYEAQ. This CDR3 comprises 14 residues. CDR3 amino acids: CASSLAGDNQPQHF. The CDR3 bases are TGTGCCAGCAGCTTAGCGGGAGACAATCAGCCCCAGCATTTT. The entire variable domain, with the rest obtained from reference TRBV7-6 and TRBJ1-5, is as follows: GAGVSQSPRYKVTKRGQDVALRCDPISGHVSLYWYRQALGQGPEFLTYFNYEAQQDKSGLPNDRFSAERPEGSISTLTIQRTEQRDSAMYRCASSLAGDNQPQHFGDGTRLSIL.